This section outlines one TCR beta chain sequence together with its context. Antigen: not known. Here immunoSEQ multiplex PCR was the method, and the copy in TCRdb shows in-frame clones only, minus some. The sample consists of approximately 110,000 clones, 88% of them appearing once. The data were taken from a study of T cell responses to AZD1222 COVID-19 vaccine. Notes on the study in general: Repertoires were collected only later (after the peak T cell response had occurred). White British people made up most donors, females outnumbered males, and clonal diversity was possibly underestimated.

Trimming took 0 bases from V and 7 from J; bases not matched to a gene: 5. The germline gives CDR1 MNHEY, CDR2 SVGAGI. This CDR3 is built from 15 residues. The receptor was isolated from an adult who received the AZD1222 COVID-19 vaccine. Specimen: peripheral blood, collected 28 days after the second AZD1222 dose. The V gene is TRBV6-5, the J gene TRBJ1-4; 7 bases fit TRBD1. The CDR3 is CASSYSTGLGEKLFF. For the CDR3, the DNA is TGTGCCAGCAGTTACTCGACAGGGCTGGGTGAAAAACTGTTTTTT.